Following are 13 T cell receptor beta chains from one sample sequenced in a study of cytotoxic CD8 clonotypes in ibrutinib-treated CLL. Sequencing used immunoSEQ multiplex PCR; TCRdb keeps in-frame clones, though not all of them. Of around 97,000 clones listed, 70% to 85% are singletons. The material sequenced was PBMCs, taken after 12 months of ibrutinib treatment. The receptors shown here come from a human donor with chronic lymphocytic leukemia.

This clone appeared once. The chain employs TRBV19 and TRBJ1-6; D gene uncertain. The germline V and J ends were trimmed by 6 bases and 7 bases, with 16 bases remaining between them. The CDR3 is 15 amino acids. The germline gives CDR1 LNHDA, CDR2 SQIVND (reference sequence). The CDR3 here is CASRKPNNRNSPLHF. CDR3 bases: TGTGCCAGTAGAAAACCTAATAACAGAAATTCACCCCTCCACTTT.

The gene calls are TRBV5-1 and TRBJ1-2; D gene ambiguous. The V gene's germline CDR1 is SGHRS and CDR2 YFSETQ. V lost 0 bases and J lost 6, with 15 bases in between. The CDR3 runs to 15 residues. The CDR3 loop reads CASSLADSKAHGYTF. CDR3 sequence (DNA): TGCGCCAGCAGCTTGGCCGACTCAAAGGCTCATGGCTACACCTTC.

The rearrangement links TRBV27 to TRBJ1-2; a weak D match, TRBD1 (5 bases). Trimming removed 2 bases from V and 5 bases from J, with 9 bases in between. CDR1 MNHEY and CDR2 SMNVEV come from the germline V gene (reference sequence). This CDR3 spans 13 amino acids. The CDR3 DNA reads as TGTGCCAGCAGTTTAAGTGGGACGTATGGCTACACCTTC. Translating gives CASSLSGTYGYTF.

This clone showed up many times. The chain couples TRBV9 to TRBJ2-7; 11 bases fit TRBD2. The CDR3 is 15 amino acids. V dropped 0 bases and J dropped 5; count of bases not matched to a gene: 4. Germline V CDR1 and CDR2: SGDLS, YYNGEE. Here the CDR3 DNA reads TGTGCCAGCAGCGTAGGTAGCGGGGGGGTCCACGAGCAGTACTTC. It is translated as CASSVGSGGVHEQYF. Combining the CDR3 with reference TRBV9 and TRBJ2-7 gives the whole variable domain DSGVTQTPKHLITATGQRVTLRCSPRSGDLSVYWYQQSLDQGLQFLIQYYNGEERAKGNILERFSAQQFPDLHSELNLSSLELGDSALYFCASSVGSGGVHEQYFGPGTRLTVT.

This clone was detected only once. The junction shows a germline mismatch at one end, possibly a read error. As DNA, the CDR3 is TGTGCTAGCAGCTTAGCGCCGGTCACTCAAGAGACCCAGTACTTC. Protein sequence: CASSLAPVTQETQYF. The chain has TRBV7-7 and TRBJ2-5; a weak D match, TRBD2 (5 bases). Looked up from germline, CDR1 is SSHAT and CDR2 is FNYEAQ (reference sequence). The CDR3 has 15 residues.

For the CDR3, the DNA is TGCGCCAGCGGGATGGGACAGCCCTTCTACGAGCAGTACTTC. Its protein is CASGMGQPFYEQYF. The chain is built from TRBV5-1 and TRBJ2-7; 7 positions agree with TRBD1. The CDR3 has 14 amino acids. With V trimmed by 7 bases and J by 3 bases, 10 bases remained unmatched. The germline gives CDR1 SGHRS, CDR2 YFSETQ.

Only a few counts were recorded for this clone. The junction differs from germline at one of its ends, possibly a read error. The gene calls are TRBV2 and TRBJ2-7, with TRBD1 as a possible D gene (5 bases). The germline CDR1 and CDR2 sequences are SNHLY and FYNNEI. This CDR3 region has 13 residues. CDR3 DNA sequence: TGTGCTAGCACACAGGAACAGATCCACGAGCAGTACTTC. Translation gives CASTQEQIHEQYF.

The chain recombines TRBV2 with TRBJ2-1, with TRBD2 identical over 8 bases. CDR3 length: 15 amino acids. The J segment lost 6 bases and the V segment lost 7 bases, leaving 11 bases of the junction unmatched. Germline V gene data show CDR1 as SNHLY and CDR2 as FYNNEI. The CDR3 DNA sequence: TGTGCCAGCACATTCGGGGGGGCCCCGGGCAATGAGCAGTTCTTC. Translated: CASTFGGAPGNEQFF.

The genes are TRBV5-1 and TRBJ2-1, with 8 bases that match TRBD1. V lost 0 bases, J lost 3 bases, and 2 bases stayed unmatched. This CDR3 contains 15 residues. The germline CDR1 and CDR2 sequences are SGHRS and YFSETQ. In DNA, the CDR3 is TGCGCCAGCAGCTTGGGGACAGGGTTCTACAATGAGCAGTTCTTC. Residues: CASSLGTGFYNEQFF.

V is TRBV10-1 and J is TRBJ2-3; D may be TRBD2 (6 bases). The CDR3 runs 11 residues. Germline-derived CDR1 and CDR2 are WNHNN and SYGVQD (reference sequence). Deletions cut 3 bases from V and 11 bases from J, with 9 bases between. The CDR3 coding sequence is TGCGCCAGCAGTGAAACGGGAGAGCAGTATTTT. This gives the protein CASSETGEQYF.

The chain joins TRBV2 to TRBJ2-1, with unresolved D. The CDR3 is 15 amino acids. In germline, CDR1 is SNHLY, CDR2 FYNNEI. V lost 5 bases and J 2 bases, leaving 13 bases between the germline ends. In DNA, the CDR3 is TGTGCCAGCAGTCTGAGTAGGGTGACCTACAATGAGCAGTTCTTC. The encoded protein is CASSLSRVTYNEQFF.

The chain links TRBV19 to TRBJ2-7, with D perhaps assigned TRBD1 or TRBD2 (7 bases each). The CDR3 loop spans 13 amino acids. CDR1 is LNHDA and CDR2 is SQIVND in the germline V gene (reference sequence). V was cut by 9 bases and J by 0 bases, with 12 bases left in between. The DNA of the CDR3 is TGTGCCAGCAGGGGGGGGACCTCCTACGAGCAGTACTTC. Translation gives CASRGGTSYEQYF. Complete variable domain (other parts from reference TRBV19 and TRBJ2-7): DGGITQSPKYLFRKEGQNVTLSCEQNLNHDAMYWYRQDPGQGLRLIYYSQIVNDFQKGDIAEGYSVSREKKESFPLTVTSAQKNPTAFYLCASRGGTSYEQYFGPGTRLTVT.

This sequence joins TRBV20-1 and TRBJ2-3; possible D gene TRBD2, 6 bases. Germline values: CDR1 DFQATT, CDR2 SNEGSKA (reference sequence). This CDR3 has 11 residues. The CDR3 region is CGGTNTDTQYF. The CDR3 nucleotides read TGCGGAGGGACGAACACAGATACGCAGTATTTT.